Following are 2 T cell receptor beta chains from one sample sequenced in a study of T cells in tuberculosis. Method: immunoSEQ multiplex PCR; TCRdb's copy keeps in-frame clones and lacks some. The sample consists of 25,000 to 35,000 clones, 93% of them appearing once. The material sequenced was PBMCs. These receptors were obtained from a donor aged 5-35 years with latent tuberculosis or without tuberculosis infection.

This clone was seen a single time. Written as DNA, the CDR3 is TGTGCCAGCAGTCGCAGCGTTAACGAGCAGTACTTC. As protein: CASSRSVNEQYF. J is TRBJ2-7 and V is TRBV28; D not certain. CDR3 length: 12 amino acids. Germline values: CDR1 MDHEN, CDR2 SYDVKM. Trimming removed 5 bases at V and 5 bases at J, with 10 bases between.

This chain joins TRBV28 and TRBJ1-2; no clear D. The germline gives CDR1 MDHEN, CDR2 SYDVKM. V lost 1 base and J lost 6, with 9 bases in between. This CDR3 has 13 amino acids. The CDR3 DNA reads TGTGCCAGCAGTTTATCACAATTTAATGGCTACACCTTC. Protein sequence: CASSLSQFNGYTF.